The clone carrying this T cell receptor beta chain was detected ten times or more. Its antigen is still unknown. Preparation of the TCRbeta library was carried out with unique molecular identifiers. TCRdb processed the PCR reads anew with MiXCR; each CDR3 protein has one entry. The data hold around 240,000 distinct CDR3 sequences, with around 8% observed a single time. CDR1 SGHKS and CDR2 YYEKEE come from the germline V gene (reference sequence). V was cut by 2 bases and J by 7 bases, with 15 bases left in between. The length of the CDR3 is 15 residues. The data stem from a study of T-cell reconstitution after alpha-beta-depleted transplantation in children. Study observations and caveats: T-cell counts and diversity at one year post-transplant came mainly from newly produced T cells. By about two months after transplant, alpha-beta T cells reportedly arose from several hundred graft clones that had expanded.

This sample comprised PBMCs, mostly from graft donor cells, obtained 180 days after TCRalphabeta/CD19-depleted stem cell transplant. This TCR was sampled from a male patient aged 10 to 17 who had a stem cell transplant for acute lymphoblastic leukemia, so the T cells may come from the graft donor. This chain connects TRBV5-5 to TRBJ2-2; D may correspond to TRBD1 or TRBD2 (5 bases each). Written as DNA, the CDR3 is TGTGCCAGCAGCTTATGGGGGAATAAAGTCGGGGAGCTGTTTTTT. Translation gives CASSLWGNKVGELFF. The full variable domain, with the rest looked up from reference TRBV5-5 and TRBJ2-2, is DAGVTQSPTHLIKTRGQQVTLRCSPISGHKSVSWYQQVLGQGPQFIFQYYEKEERGRGNFPDRFSARQFPNYSSELNVNALLLGDSALYLCASSLWGNKVGELFFGEGSRLTVL.